This entry lists 17 T cell receptor beta chains sequenced from one sample in a study of cytomegalovirus exposure and HLA in healthy donors. The PCR had 60 Vbeta and 13 Jbeta primers. Only in-frame clones appear in the TCRdb table, and some are missing; sequencing was by immunoSEQ multiplex PCR. The top ten hold 6.5% of the sample, which has about 150,000 clones, around 65% seen once. Material: PBMCs. The receptors stem from a woman aged 55-75 years in good health and CMV-seronegative.

This chain links TRBV4-1 with TRBJ2-1, with 7 bases lining up with TRBD1. CDR3 length: 15 amino acids. CDR1 and CDR2 from the germline V gene are MGHRA and YSYEKL. V gave up 0 bases and J gave up 1 base; unmatched junction bases: 0. The CDR3 reads CASSQEDRSYNEQFF. Here the CDR3 DNA reads TGCGCCAGCAGCCAAGAGGACAGGTCCTACAATGAGCAGTTCTTC.

This clone has only a few counts. The chain carries TRBV6-1 and TRBJ2-1; D is perhaps TRBD2 (6 bases). Germline V gene data show CDR1 as MNHNS and CDR2 as SASEGT. CDR3 size: 15 residues. Trimming left V 5 bases short and J 0 bases short, with 11 bases between. In DNA form, the CDR3 reads TGTGCCAGCAGTCGGGACTCGAGCTCCTACAATGAGCAGTTCTTC. Translated, it gives CASSRDSSSYNEQFF.

This chain links TRBV19 with TRBJ2-1; 7 bases fit TRBD2. CDR1 is LNHDA, CDR2 SQIVND, per germline (reference sequence). The junction had 10 bases not matched to a gene; V was cut back by 6 bases and J by 5 bases. The CDR3 is 15 amino acids. CDR3 bases: TGTGCCAGTAGATATCTGGCGGGAGAAAACAATGAGCAGTTCTTC. Its translation: CASRYLAGENNEQFF.

This rearrangement joins TRBV6-5 to TRBJ2-7, with D possibly matching TRBD1 (5 bases). The CDR3 extends over 14 amino acids. CDR1 and CDR2 (germline): MNHEY, SVGAGI. V was clipped by 5 bases and J by 2 bases, with 13 bases between them. CDR3: CASSERTPAYEQYF. The CDR3 DNA sequence: TGTGCCAGCAGTGAACGGACACCAGCCTACGAGCAGTACTTC.

This clone was counted a single time. The V call is TRBV9, the J call TRBJ2-2; 7 positions agree with TRBD1. After removal of 4 bases from V and 5 bases from J, the junction contained 11 bases not matched to a gene. This CDR3 has 16 amino acids. Per the germline V gene, CDR1 is SGDLS and CDR2 is YYNGEE. This CDR3 reads CASSPRPTGRTGELFF. The CDR3 coding sequence is TGTGCCAGCAGCCCCCGGCCGACAGGGCGGACCGGGGAGCTGTTTTTT.

This clone came up a few times. The chain has TRBV7-6 and TRBJ1-4; tentative D call: TRBD1 (5 bases). Germline CDR1 SGHVS, CDR2 FNYEAQ. V was trimmed by 3 bases and J by 4 bases, leaving 9 bases between them. The CDR3 is 14 amino acids. CDR3 DNA: TGTGCCAGCAGCTTGACGGACAATAATGAAAAACTGTTTTTT. The encoded protein is CASSLTDNNEKLFF. Full variable domain (missing parts from reference TRBV7-6 and TRBJ1-4): GAGVSQSPRYKVTKRGQDVALRCDPISGHVSLYWYRQALGQGPEFLTYFNYEAQQDKSGLPNDRFSAERPEGSISTLTIQRTEQRDSAMYRCASSLTDNNEKLFFGSGTQLSVL.

Here the CDR3 DNA reads TGTGCCAGCAGCCGGGGGGCGGGGGGAACCTACAATGAGCAGTTCTTC. As protein: CASSRGAGGTYNEQFF. This chain links TRBV27 with TRBJ2-1; 8 bases fit TRBD2. With V trimmed by 6 bases and J by 2 bases, 9 bases remained unmatched. This CDR3 contains 16 residues. From germline, CDR1 is MNHEY and CDR2 SMNVEV (reference sequence).

In this sample, this clone turned up a few times. The gene calls are TRBV5-1 and TRBJ2-1; 11 bases are a match to TRBD2. The V segment lost 4 bases and the J segment 8 bases; nucleotides outside the gene matches: 8. The CDR3 runs 15 residues. The germline V gene has CDR1 SGHRS and CDR2 YFSETQ. CDR3 coding DNA: TGCGCCAGCAGCCCTCCGGGACTAGCGGATCATGAGCAGTTCTTC. It specifies CASSPPGLADHEQFF.

The V call is TRBV5-4, the J call TRBJ2-2; 7 nucleotides align to TRBD1. Germline V gene data show CDR1 as SGHNT and CDR2 as YYREEE (reference sequence). This CDR3 has 15 amino acids. With 6 bases clipped from V and 1 base from J, the junction kept 6 bases outside the gene matches. The CDR3 spells CASTTWTGNTGELFF. The CDR3 bases are TGTGCCAGCACCACGTGGACAGGGAACACCGGGGAGCTGTTTTTT.

The CDR3 DNA reads as TGCAGCGTGGGGACAGGGGGCGGGGGGGAGACCCAGTACTTC. Residues: CSVGTGGGGETQYF. The V gene is TRBV29-1, the J gene TRBJ2-5; 12 bases match TRBD1. The germline V gene has CDR1 SQVTM and CDR2 ANQGSEA. This CDR3 has 14 amino acids. The J segment lost 5 bases and the V segment lost 6 bases, leaving 7 bases of the junction unmatched. Looking up the rest from reference TRBV29-1 and TRBJ2-5 gives the full variable domain: SAVISQKPSRDICQRGTSLTIQCQVDSQVTMMFWYRQQPGQSLTLIATANQGSEATYESGFVIDKFPISRPNLTFSTLTVSNMSPEDSSIYLCSVGTGGGGETQYFGPGTRLLVL.

The rearrangement links TRBV7-2 to TRBJ2-3, with D perhaps TRBD2 (6 bases). This CDR3 comprises 13 residues. Germline CDR1 SGHTA, CDR2 FQGNSA. Deletions cut 1 base from V and 5 bases from J, with 7 bases between. The CDR3 reads CASSLVSGDTQYF. The CDR3, as DNA: TGTGCCAGCAGCTTAGTTAGCGGAGATACGCAGTATTTT. Filled out from reference TRBV7-2 and TRBJ2-3, the complete variable domain reads GAGVSQSPSNKVTEKGKDVELRCDPISGHTALYWYRQSLGQGLEFLIYFQGNSAPDKSGLPSDRFSAERTGGSVSTLTIQRTQQEDSAVYLCASSLVSGDTQYFGPGTRLTVL.

This clone was counted only a few times. This chain connects TRBV7-2 to TRBJ1-2; TRBD1 matches at 7 bases. With V trimmed by 1 base and J by 7 bases, 6 bases remained unmatched. The germline V gene has CDR1 SGHTA and CDR2 FQGNSA. This CDR3 is 14 amino acids long. CDR3 in DNA: TGTGCCAGCAGCTTAGGGGGGACAGTTCGTGGCTACACCTTC. Amino acids: CASSLGGTVRGYTF. The variable domain in full, with the rest retrieved from reference TRBV7-2 and TRBJ1-2, is GAGVSQSPSNKVTEKGKDVELRCDPISGHTALYWYRQSLGQGLEFLIYFQGNSAPDKSGLPSDRFSAERTGGSVSTLTIQRTQQEDSAVYLCASSLGGTVRGYTFGSGTRLTVV.

The chain recombines TRBV19 with TRBJ1-5; the D is unclear. CDR3 length equals 14 residues. V was trimmed by 1 base and J by 4 bases, leaving 8 bases between them. CDR1 LNHDA and CDR2 SQIVND come from the germline V gene (reference sequence). CDR3 sequence (DNA): TGTGCCAGTAGTATAGCGGGTGGTAATCAGCCCCAGCATTTT. Residues: CASSIAGGNQPQHF. The whole variable domain, remainder taken from reference TRBV19 and TRBJ1-5, is DGGITQSPKYLFRKEGQNVTLSCEQNLNHDAMYWYRQDPGQGLRLIYYSQIVNDFQKGDIAEGYSVSREKKESFPLTVTSAQKNPTAFYLCASSIAGGNQPQHFGDGTRLSIL.

The chain couples TRBV2 to TRBJ2-7; weak D call: TRBD1 (6 bases). Germline CDR1 reads SNHLY; CDR2 reads FYNNEI. V lost 9 bases and J 2 bases, leaving 17 bases between the germline ends. The CDR3 spans 14 residues. The DNA of the CDR3 is TGTGCCAGTAGATCCCCGGGACAACCCTACGAGCAGTACTTC. This translates into CASRSPGQPYEQYF.

The rearrangement links TRBV7-2 to TRBJ2-7; a weak D match, TRBD2 (5 bases). This CDR3 has 12 residues. Germline-derived CDR1 and CDR2 are SGHTA and FQGNSA. V shed 5 bases and J shed 8 bases, with 13 bases lying between them. The CDR3 DNA reads TGTGCCAGCAGCCATCCCGGGGTACAGCAGTACTTC. This gives the protein CASSHPGVQQYF.

This clone has just a few counts. This chain joins TRBV27 and TRBJ2-1, with D maybe TRBD2 (6 bases). The V gene lost 3 bases and the J gene lost 1 base, with 10 bases spanning the gap. Germline CDR1 reads MNHEY; CDR2 reads SMNVEV (reference sequence). The CDR3 totals 15 residues. The CDR3 nucleotides are TGTGCCAGCAGTTTGCGGGACGGGTCCTACAATGAGCAGTTCTTC. Translated, it gives CASSLRDGSYNEQFF.

This clone has just a few counts. This sequence joins TRBV28 and TRBJ1-2, with TRBD1 matching over 7 bases. Germline V gene sequence: CDR1 MDHEN, CDR2 SYDVKM. This CDR3 has 14 amino acids. V shed 6 bases, J shed 2 bases, and the junction held 6 bases outside the gene matches. This chain's CDR3 is CASRLPGQNYGYTF. The CDR3 coding sequence is TGTGCCAGCAGACTACCGGGACAGAACTATGGCTACACCTTC.